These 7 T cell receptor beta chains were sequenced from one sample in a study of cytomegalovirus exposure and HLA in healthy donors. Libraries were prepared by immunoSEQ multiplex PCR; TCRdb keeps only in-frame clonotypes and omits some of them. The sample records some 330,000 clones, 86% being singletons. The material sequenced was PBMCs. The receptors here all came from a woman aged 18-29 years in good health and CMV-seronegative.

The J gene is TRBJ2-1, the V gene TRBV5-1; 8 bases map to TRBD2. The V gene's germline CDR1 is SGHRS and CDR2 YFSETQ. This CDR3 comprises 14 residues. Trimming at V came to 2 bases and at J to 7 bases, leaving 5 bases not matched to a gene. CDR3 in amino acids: CASSLAGVGNEQFF. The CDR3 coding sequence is TGCGCCAGCAGCTTAGCGGGAGTAGGGAATGAGCAGTTCTTC.

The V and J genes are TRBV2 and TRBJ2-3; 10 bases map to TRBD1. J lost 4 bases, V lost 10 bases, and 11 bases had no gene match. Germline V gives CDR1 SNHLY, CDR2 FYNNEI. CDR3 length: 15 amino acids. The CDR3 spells CAIQTGTGVSDTQYF. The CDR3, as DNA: TGTGCCATCCAGACCGGGACAGGGGTATCAGATACGCAGTATTTT.

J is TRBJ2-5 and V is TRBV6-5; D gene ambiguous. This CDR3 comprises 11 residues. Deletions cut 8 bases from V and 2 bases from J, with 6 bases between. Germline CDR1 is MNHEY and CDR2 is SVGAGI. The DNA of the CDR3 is TGTGCCAGCGGCCTGCAAGAGACCCAGTACTTC. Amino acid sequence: CASGLQETQYF.

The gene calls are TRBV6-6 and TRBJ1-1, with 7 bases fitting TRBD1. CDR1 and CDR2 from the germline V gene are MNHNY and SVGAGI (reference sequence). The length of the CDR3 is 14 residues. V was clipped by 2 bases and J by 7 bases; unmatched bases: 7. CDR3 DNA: TGTGCCAGCAGTTACGCCCGGGACAGCGATGAAGCTTTCTTT. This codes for CASSYARDSDEAFF.

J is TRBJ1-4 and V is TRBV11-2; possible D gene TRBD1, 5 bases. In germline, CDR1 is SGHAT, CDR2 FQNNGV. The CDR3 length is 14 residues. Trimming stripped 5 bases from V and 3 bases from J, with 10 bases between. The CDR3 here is CASSPRQPNEKLFF. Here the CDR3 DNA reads TGTGCCAGCAGCCCCCGACAGCCTAATGAAAAACTGTTTTTT. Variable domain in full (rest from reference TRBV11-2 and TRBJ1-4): EAGVAQSPRYKIIEKRQSVAFWCNPISGHATLYWYQQILGQGPKLLIQFQNNGVVDDSQLPKDRFSAERLKGVDSTLKIQPAKLEDSAVYLCASSPRQPNEKLFFGSGTQLSVL.

The DNA of the CDR3 is TGTGCCAGCAGCGTAGATCCGAGCGGGGTTCAGCCCCAGCATTTT. Protein product: CASSVDPSGVQPQHF. This chain uses TRBV9 with TRBJ1-5; the D is unclear. CDR1 SGDLS and CDR2 YYNGEE come from the germline V gene. V lost 0 bases and J lost 6, with 13 bases in between. CDR3 length: 15 amino acids.

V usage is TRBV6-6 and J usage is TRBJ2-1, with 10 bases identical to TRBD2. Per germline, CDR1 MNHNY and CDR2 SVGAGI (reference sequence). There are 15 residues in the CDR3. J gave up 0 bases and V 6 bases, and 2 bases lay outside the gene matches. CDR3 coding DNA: TGTGCCAGCAGCTCTAGCGGGAGCTCCTACAATGAGCAGTTCTTC. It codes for CASSSSGSSYNEQFF.